This TCR beta chain was sequenced for a study of T cells in Graves' hyperthyroidism and ophthalmopathy. The germline V gene has CDR1 LNHDA and CDR2 SQIVND (reference sequence). This CDR3 comprises 14 residues. Of note for this clonotype: Its target is unknown. At one end the junction does not follow the germline gene, possibly because of a read error.

TCR beta CDR3 regions were amplified from RNA transcripts. Primed by the HTBI set, a first-round RT-PCR was run on the TCR CDR3. MiXCR was run by TCRdb on the multiplex PCR reads, yielding one entry per CDR3 protein. In the table there are roughly 570,000 distinct CDR3 sequences, about 43% of which are singletons. Study results and caveats: In validation, the model predicted ophthalmopathy. These predictions came a median approximately 6.5 months before onset. Most clonotypes expanded in the thyroid (above 0.001) were also present in blood. Ophthalmopathy could be told apart from stable hyperthyroidism with a 13 V-J model.

The genes are TRBV19 and TRBJ2-6, with a tentative D call TRBD1 (5 bases). The source of this sequence is an adult woman with Graves' disease, either hyperthyroidism or ophthalmopathy (not recorded which). Sequencing was performed on peripheral blood or thyroid tissue (not recorded which). The CDR3 DNA reads TGTGCCAGTAGTTACCAGGGATGGGGCGTCACTGAAGCTTTC. It is translated as CASSYQGWGVTEAF. The complete variable domain, with remaining parts taken from reference TRBV19 and TRBJ2-6, reads DGGITQSPKYLFRKEGQNVTLSCEQNLNHDAMYWYRQDPGQGLRLIYYSQIVNDFQKGDIAEGYSVSREKKESFPLTVTSAQKNPTAFYLCASSYQGWGVTEAFGAGSRLTVL.